These 23 T cell receptor beta chains came from one sample sequenced in a study of cytomegalovirus exposure and HLA in healthy donors. In the PCR, 60 Vbeta and 13 Jbeta primers were used. Profiling relied on immunoSEQ multiplex PCR, and the TCRdb table lists in-frame clones only, not all of them. This sample yields approximately 220,000 clones, of which 70% to 80% are seen a single time; roughly 1.9% belongs to the top ten. The sequencing input was PBMCs. These receptors were obtained from a young woman in good health and CMV-seronegative.

The chain couples TRBV5-8 to TRBJ2-1, with 9 bases aligning to TRBD2. The V gene's germline CDR1 is SGHTS and CDR2 YDEGEE. The CDR3 loop spans 15 amino acids. Trimming at V came to 0 bases and at J to 6 bases, leaving 4 bases not matched to a gene. CDR3 amino acids: CASSLGLAETNEQFF. As DNA, the CDR3 is TGTGCCAGCAGCTTGGGACTAGCGGAGACCAATGAGCAGTTCTTC.

The J gene is TRBJ2-7, the V gene TRBV5-6, with 14 positions matching TRBD2. Looked up from germline, CDR1 is SGHDT and CDR2 is YYEEEE. The CDR3 has 16 amino acids. V dropped 3 bases and J dropped 3; count of bases not matched to a gene: 5. Here the CDR3 DNA reads TGTGCCAGCAGCTCCTCGGGACTAGCGGGAGTCTACGAGCAGTACTTC. Translating gives CASSSSGLAGVYEQYF.

The genes are TRBV5-1 and TRBJ1-1; D ambiguous. Between the trimmed V and J ends, which lost 4 bases and 1 base, there was a span of 14 bases. Per germline, CDR1 SGHRS and CDR2 YFSETQ. This CDR3 spans 15 amino acids. The CDR3 here is CASSPQTQRNTEAFF. CDR3 nucleotides: TGCGCCAGCAGCCCTCAGACACAGAGGAACACTGAAGCTTTCTTT.

The chain is built from TRBV11-3 and TRBJ2-5; D gene uncertain. V was cut by 1 base and J by 1 base, with 10 bases left in between. The CDR3 runs 15 residues. CDR1 is SGHNT and CDR2 is YENEEA in the germline V gene. The CDR3 region is CASSLVSSVQETQYF. In nucleotides, the CDR3 is TGTGCCAGCAGCTTAGTCTCCTCGGTCCAAGAGACCCAGTACTTC.

This clone was observed a single time. The genes are TRBV7-3 and TRBJ2-1; a weak D match, TRBD2 (6 bases). V lost 2 bases, J lost 4 bases, and 12 bases lay in between. Per the germline V gene, CDR1 is SGHTA and CDR2 is FQGTGA. This CDR3 region has 15 residues. The CDR3 protein is CASSLAGGIYNEQFF. The CDR3 nucleotides are TGTGCCAGCAGCTTAGCTGGCGGGATATACAATGAGCAGTTCTTC.

CDR3 protein: CASGQLARSYEQYF. DNA of the CDR3: TGTGCCAGCGGTCAGTTAGCCCGCTCCTACGAGCAGTACTTC. The chain uses TRBV27 and TRBJ2-5; no reliable D call. The DNA end is a closer match to TRBJ2-7, so the J assignment may be wrong. The V gene's germline CDR1 is MNHEY and CDR2 SMNVEV (reference sequence). The CDR3 is 14 residues long.

This clone has just a few counts. The rearrangement joins TRBV6-4 to TRBJ1-1; D perhaps matches TRBD1 (5 bases). Germline assignment: CDR1 MRHNA and CDR2 SNTAGT. CDR3 length: 13 amino acids. Trimming cost V 6 bases and J 2 bases, with 10 bases left between them. For the CDR3, the DNA is TGTGCCAGCAGAGCGGGGACTAACACTGAAGCTTTCTTT. Protein: CASRAGTNTEAFF.

This clone was counted a few times. V and J are TRBV5-6 and TRBJ1-5; D is unclear. Germline V gives CDR1 SGHDT, CDR2 YYEEEE. This CDR3 comprises 13 residues. The V gene lost 1 base and the J gene lost 4 bases, with 6 bases spanning the gap. CDR3 nucleotide sequence: TGTGCCAGCAGCTTGAATGCGAATCAGCCCCAGCATTTT. It yields the protein CASSLNANQPQHF.

V is TRBV27 and J is TRBJ1-5; D gene ambiguous. Between the trimmed V and J ends, which lost 4 bases and 0 bases, there was a span of 10 bases. There are 15 residues in the CDR3. The germline V gene encodes CDR1 MNHEY and CDR2 SMNVEV (reference sequence). The CDR3 DNA is TGTGCCAGCAGTTCCGAGGTTTTTAGCAATCAGCCCCAGCATTTT. Amino acid sequence: CASSSEVFSNQPQHF.

This clone was seen only once. This rearrangement joins TRBV9 to TRBJ2-3, with TRBD1 matching over 9 bases. V was clipped by 3 bases and J by 2 bases; unmatched bases: 7. Germline V lookup: CDR1 SGDLS, CDR2 YYNGEE. The CDR3 has 16 amino acids. The CDR3 DNA reads TGTGCCAGCAGCGCAGATGGACAGGGGACCACAGATACGCAGTATTTT. This sequence encodes CASSADGQGTTDTQYF. Full variable domain (outside the CDR3, taken from reference TRBV9 and TRBJ2-3): DSGVTQTPKHLITATGQRVTLRCSPRSGDLSVYWYQQSLDQGLQFLIQYYNGEERAKGNILERFSAQQFPDLHSELNLSSLELGDSALYFCASSADGQGTTDTQYFGPGTRLTVL.

V gene TRBV6-5 combines with J gene TRBJ1-4, with D perhaps matching TRBD1 (6 bases). Per the germline V gene, CDR1 is MNHEY and CDR2 is SVGAGI. Trimming removed 5 bases from V and 7 bases from J, with 14 bases in between. This CDR3 is 14 amino acids long. Written as DNA, the CDR3 is TGTGCCAGCAGTCAACAGGGAGGGATTGAAAAACTGTTTTTT. Translation: CASSQQGGIEKLFF.

The V call is TRBV5-5, the J call TRBJ2-1; D not certain. The germline CDR1 and CDR2 sequences are SGHKS and YYEKEE (reference sequence). The CDR3 length is 15 residues. Trimming shortened V by 0 bases and J by 7 bases, and 14 bases separated the two germline ends. CDR3 DNA sequence: TGTGCCAGCAGCTTGGTGAGGCAAGGTAGTAATGAGCAGTTCTTC. Its translation: CASSLVRQGSNEQFF.

This clone has just one count. The gene calls are TRBV11-3 and TRBJ2-3, with TRBD2 matching 14 bases. V lost 5 bases, J lost 0 bases, and 4 bases stayed unmatched. Germline CDR1 reads SGHNT; CDR2 reads YENEEA. The length of the CDR3 is 17 residues. In DNA form, the CDR3 reads TGTGCCAGCAGCCCGGGACTAGCGGGAGCGAGCACAGATACGCAGTATTTT. Translated, it gives CASSPGLAGASTDTQYF.

The chain joins TRBV6-5 to TRBJ1-2; D ambiguous. Trimming cost V 5 bases and J 1 base, with 11 bases left between them. This CDR3 is 14 amino acids long. Looked up from germline, CDR1 is MNHEY and CDR2 is SVGAGI. The CDR3 DNA reads as TGTGCCAGCAGTGCGAGGCAGTTTAACTATGGCTACACCTTC. This encodes CASSARQFNYGYTF.

The chain is built from TRBV11-1 and TRBJ1-1; possibly TRBD1 for D (6 bases). The CDR3 loop spans 12 amino acids. The germline gives CDR1 SGHAT, CDR2 FQDESV (reference sequence). The V end was cut by 2 bases, the J end by 10 bases, with 11 bases between. The CDR3 DNA reads as TGTGCCAGCAGCTTATCAGGGGAGCGAGCTTTCTTT. This sequence encodes CASSLSGERAFF.

The rearrangement joins TRBV30 to TRBJ2-3; 8 bases are a match to TRBD2. V trimming: 6 bases; J trimming: 3 bases; junction bases outside the gene matches: 8. Per germline, CDR1 GTSNPN and CDR2 SVGIG (reference sequence). The CDR3 totals 14 residues. CDR3 bases: TGTGCCTGTTCGCTAGCGGGTGCAACAGATACGCAGTATTTT. Protein product: CACSLAGATDTQYF.

The chain uses TRBV6-5 and TRBJ1-1; tentative D call: TRBD1 (5 bases). Germline V lookup: CDR1 MNHEY, CDR2 SVGAGI. CDR3 length equals 10 residues. V lost 6 bases and J lost 10, with 9 bases in between. The CDR3 loop reads CASRGLRAFF. The DNA for the CDR3 is TGTGCCAGCAGGGGGCTGCGAGCTTTCTTT.

The rearrangement uses TRBV11-3 and TRBJ2-7, with TRBD1 as a possible D gene (5 bases). The CDR3 consists of 12 residues. Trimming pared 4 bases from V and 3 bases from J, leaving 7 bases between. In germline, CDR1 is SGHNT, CDR2 YENEEA. The CDR3 region has the DNA TGTGCCAGCAGCTCAGGGATCTACGAGCAGTACTTC. The encoded protein is CASSSGIYEQYF.

This clone showed up just a few times. The rearrangement uses TRBV7-9 and TRBJ1-4; possible D gene TRBD1, 6 bases. The CDR3 spans 18 residues. Germline CDR1 is SEHNR and CDR2 is FQNEAQ (reference sequence). Trimming removed 2 bases from V and 2 bases from J, with 18 bases in between. CDR3 residues: CASSLRMGVQGTNEKLFF. CDR3 DNA sequence: TGTGCCAGCAGCTTAAGGATGGGGGTACAGGGCACTAATGAAAAACTGTTTTTT.

Remarks on this clone: One end of the junction does not line up with germline, which may come from a read error. The chain has TRBV27 and TRBJ1-2, with D possibly TRBD1 on 6 matching bases. Looked up from germline, CDR1 is MNHEY and CDR2 is SMNVEV (reference sequence). This CDR3 is built from 15 residues. The CDR3 coding sequence is TGTGCCAACAGTCAGCTACAGGGAAGGATCTATGGCTACACCTTC. Protein product: CANSQLQGRIYGYTF.

The V and J genes are TRBV7-8 and TRBJ1-2; tentatively, D is TRBD1 (5 bases). This CDR3 region has 13 residues. Per germline, CDR1 SGHVS and CDR2 FQNEAQ. Trimming cost V 5 bases and J 4 bases, with 11 bases left between them. The DNA of the CDR3 is TGTGCCAGCAGCCTCTCCGACAGCTATGGCTACACCTTC. As protein: CASSLSDSYGYTF. The full variable domain, with the rest looked up from reference TRBV7-8 and TRBJ1-2, is GAGVSQSPRYKVAKRGQDVALRCDPISGHVSLFWYQQALGQGPEFLTYFQNEAQLDKSGLPSDRFFAERPEGSVSTLKIQRTQQEDSAVYLCASSLSDSYGYTFGSGTRLTVV.

This chain joins TRBV30 and TRBJ1-4; no clear D gene. CDR3 length: 11 amino acids. CDR1 is GTSNPN, CDR2 SVGIG, per germline (reference sequence). Trimming shortened V by 8 bases and J by 8 bases, and 12 bases separated the two germline ends. CDR3 coding DNA: TGTGCCGGCGGCCGAGGCGAAAAACTGTTTTTT. This translates into CAGGRGEKLFF.

This chain links TRBV18 with TRBJ1-3; TRBD1 matches 7 bases. Germline CDR1 KGHSH, CDR2 LQKENI. V was pared by 3 bases and J by 7 bases, with 3 bases of the junction left unmatched. CDR3 length equals 13 residues. The CDR3 bases are TGTGCCAGCTCACCGGGGACAGTGAACACCATATATTTT. Amino acids: CASSPGTVNTIYF.